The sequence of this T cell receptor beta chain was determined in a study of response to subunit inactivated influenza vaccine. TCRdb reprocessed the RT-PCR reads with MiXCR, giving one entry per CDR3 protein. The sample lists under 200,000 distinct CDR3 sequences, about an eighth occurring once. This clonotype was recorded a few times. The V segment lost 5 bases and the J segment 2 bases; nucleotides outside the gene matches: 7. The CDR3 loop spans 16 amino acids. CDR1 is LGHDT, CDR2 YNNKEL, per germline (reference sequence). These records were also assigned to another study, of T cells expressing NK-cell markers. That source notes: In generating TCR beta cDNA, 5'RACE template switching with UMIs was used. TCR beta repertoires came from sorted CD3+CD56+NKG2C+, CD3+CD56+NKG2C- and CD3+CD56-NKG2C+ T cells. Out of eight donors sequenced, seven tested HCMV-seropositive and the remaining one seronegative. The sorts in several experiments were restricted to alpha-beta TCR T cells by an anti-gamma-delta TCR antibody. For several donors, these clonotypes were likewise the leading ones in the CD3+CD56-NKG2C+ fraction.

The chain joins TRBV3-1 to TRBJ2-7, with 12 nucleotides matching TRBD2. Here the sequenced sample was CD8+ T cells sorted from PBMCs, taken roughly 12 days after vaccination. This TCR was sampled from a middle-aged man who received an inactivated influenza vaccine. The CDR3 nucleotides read TGTGCCAGCAGCGGTTATGCTAGCGGGAGGGCCTACGAGCAGTACTTC. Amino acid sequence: CASSGYASGRAYEQYF.